This T cell receptor beta chain is from a study of CD8 T cells in Susac syndrome. This CDR3 spans 15 amino acids. Germline CDR1 reads GTSNPN; CDR2 reads SVGIG (reference sequence). With V trimmed by 3 bases and J by 5 bases, 8 bases remained unmatched. The authors reverse transcribed about 0.5 to 1 ug RNA with random hexamers. Each CDR3 protein is one row after TCRdb ran MiXCR on the immunoSEQ multiplex PCR reads. The table lists 150,000 to 200,000 distinct CDR3 sequences, about 94% of them singletons. Both CD4+ and CD8+ T cells were negatively isolated, and TEMRA cells underwent FACS enrichment. Specimen: CD4+ T cells from PBMCs. This chain connects TRBV30 to TRBJ2-5, with 11 bases identical to TRBD2. The receptor's source is a human donor with multiple sclerosis. The CDR3 protein is CAWRASGGSRETQYF. The CDR3 region has the DNA TGTGCCTGGAGGGCTAGCGGGGGGTCCCGTGAGACCCAGTACTTC.